This TCR beta chain derives from a study of T cell responses to AZD1222 COVID-19 vaccine (dated by TCRdb to the early 2020s). General notes on the study: TCR sequencing was performed for over 230 trial participants, of whom roughly 200 were given two doses of AZD1222 and 26 were given two doses of MenACWY control vaccine. Trial participants were enrolled into age subgroups of 18-55, 56-69 and 70-plus years, which contained about 150, 27 and 61 TCR-sequenced participants, respectively.

The CDR3 regions of human TCRbeta chains were analyzed by immunosequencing. In the source study's methods: TCRs in the repertoires were compared against a reference library of SARS-CoV-2-specific TCRs that had been generated with the MIRA antigen-specificity platform. Breadth was defined as the fraction of unique TCRs that were SARS-CoV-2-associated, and depth was defined as the fraction of total T cells that were SARS-CoV-2-associated. Using the MIRA data, each spike-specific TCR was assigned both to the spike region to which the TCR was reactive and to a CD4 or CD8 class. Log10-transformed breadth and depth values were compared by one-way ANOVA with Sidak's multiple comparisons tests. Here the immuneACCESS table is served through TCRdb, limited to in-frame sequences with V and J called. Missing clones are a known gap in these copies; in checked studies unresolved V genes cover under half, and the rest lacks a known reason. V, J and clone size derive from that table, while D and trimming were established from the DNA sequence. The sample data list about 140,000 clones, and roughly 90% of these were observed just once. The ten biggest clones cover roughly 3.5% of the sample.

A remark on this clone: Its target antigen remains unknown. Base qualities were left out, and no much larger clone turns up one base away.

Here is what the overall study found, with its caveats: The 56-69-year group was small, and its depth increase did not reach significance, likely because of low power. Vaccine-associated CD4 TCRs spanned the whole spike protein, with dominant responses in regions 160-218 and 743-854. Because no samples from the day 14 peak response were available, repertoires could be characterized only after the peak T cell response. Spike-specific TCR breadth and depth rose significantly after two AZD1222 doses compared with day 0 and with MenACWY recipients. Epitopes outside the regions mutated in the B.1.351 and B.1.1.7 variants were reportedly recognized by nearly half of the unique spike-specific TCRs. Most participants were white British and females outnumbered males, and the authors suggested that clonal diversity may have been underestimated. Conclusions about previously exposed vaccinees are limited because only a handful of AZD1222 recipients were SARS-CoV-2 seropositive at baseline.

The CDR3, cysteine through phenylalanine, is 16 amino acids long. This entry keeps only the CDR3 DNA: 48 bases, framed from base 1. V and J are trimmed by 3 bases and 5 bases, and the gene matches miss 11 bases of the junction. Via the germline V gene, CDR1 is KGHSH and CDR2 LQKENI. Interpreted using the paper, the time point label stands for: about 28 days (+/-7) after the second vaccine dose. AZD1222 recipients with second doses at about 4 weeks or about 12 weeks were pooled, because spike-specific TCR depth and breadth did not differ between schedules. Vaccinee samples were obtained from the UK trials COV001 and COV002, which included a single-blind randomized controlled phase 2/3 trial of AZD1222 (ChAdOx1 nCoV-19) in healthy adults. For TCRbeta chain sequencing, PBMC samples from trial participants were taken at day 0 and at day 28 after the second dose.

Sequencing was performed on peripheral blood, taken 28 days after the second AZD1222 dose. The rearrangement joined TRBV18 to TRBJ2-7; TRBD1 matches 9 bases in the middle. The source is an adult who received the AZD1222 COVID-19 vaccine. Read as DNA, the sequence is TGTGCCAGCTCACCGGGTCCTACAGGGGGCATCAACGAGCAGTACTTC. Translated, it gives CASSPGPTGGINEQYF.